This entry lists 16 T cell receptor beta chains sequenced from one sample in a study. TCRdb reanalysed the 5' RACE reads using MiXCR and keeps one entry per CDR3 protein. Among 50,000 to 75,000 distinct CDR3 sequences listed, 20% to 25% were seen once. Source material: memory CD4+ T cells sorted from a lymph node. Subset denoted: memory CD4+ T cells, CD4+CD45RO+CD25-. All receptors derive from a female donor with breast cancer.

This chain connects TRBV3-1 to TRBJ1-1, with 8 bases lining up with TRBD1. After removal of 4 bases from V and 0 bases from J, the junction contained 4 bases not matched to a gene. Germline CDR1 reads LGHDT; CDR2 reads YNNKEL (reference sequence). There are 15 residues in the CDR3. The DNA for the CDR3 is TGTGCCAGCAGCCTCCGACAGGGGATGAACACTGAAGCTTTCTTT. Translated: CASSLRQGMNTEAFF.

This clonotype was recorded many times. The J gene is TRBJ2-2, the V gene TRBV6-2 or TRBV6-3; the D is unclear. The germline V gene encodes CDR1 MNHEY and CDR2 SVGEGT. The V gene lost 7 bases and the J gene lost 0 bases, with 12 bases spanning the gap. CDR3 length: 15 residues. CDR3 amino acids: CASKDLETNTGELFF. DNA of the CDR3: TGTGCCAGCAAAGACCTAGAAACGAACACCGGGGAGCTGTTTTTT.

This clonotype has only a few counts. The CDR3 sequence: CASSQGDRGERNEQFF. The CDR3 DNA reads TGTGCCAGCAGCCAAGGGGATCGGGGAGAACGGAATGAGCAGTTCTTC. This chain uses TRBV4-2 with TRBJ2-1, with D perhaps matching TRBD2 (5 bases). The germline V and J ends were trimmed by 1 base and 7 bases, with 17 bases remaining between them. Germline CDR1 and CDR2: LGHNA and YNFKEQ. This CDR3 has 16 residues.

The J gene is TRBJ2-3, the V gene TRBV7-3; tentative D call: TRBD2 (6 bases). CDR1 is SGHTA, CDR2 FQGTGA, per germline. The CDR3 has 13 residues. Trimming cost V 3 bases and J 6 bases, with 10 bases left between them. The CDR3 sequence: CASSLTSSDTQYF. The CDR3 bases are TGTGCCAGCAGCTTGACTAGTTCCGATACGCAGTATTTT.

This clonotype was seen a few times. CDR3 sequence (DNA): TGTGCCATCAGTCGGGAGGGGTATAGCAATCAGCCCCAGCATTTT. Protein: CAISREGYSNQPQHF. The J gene is TRBJ1-5, the V gene TRBV10-3, with D perhaps matching TRBD1 (5 bases). Trimming pared 5 bases from V and 0 bases from J, leaving 11 bases between. Germline V gives CDR1 ENHRY, CDR2 SYGVKD. CDR3 length: 15 amino acids.

This clonotype was counted many times. The V call is TRBV7-2, the J call TRBJ2-7, with a weak D call TRBD2 (5 bases). CDR1 SGHTA and CDR2 FQGNSA come from the germline V gene. Trimming pared 1 base from V and 6 bases from J, leaving 10 bases between. CDR3 length equals 13 residues. The CDR3 loop is CASSLVGETEQYF. CDR3 bases: TGTGCCAGCAGCTTAGTGGGAGAAACCGAGCAGTACTTC. The full variable domain, completed using reference TRBV7-2 and TRBJ2-7, is GAGVSQSPSNKVTEKGKDVELRCDPISGHTALYWYRQSLGQGLEFLIYFQGNSAPDKSGLPSDRFSAERTGGSVSTLTIQRTQQEDSAVYLCASSLVGETEQYFGPGTRLTVT.

Comment on this clonotype: At one boundary the junction diverges from the germline segment, which might be a read error. The chain uses TRBV5-1 and TRBJ1-2, with 10 positions matching TRBD1. The germline V gene encodes CDR1 SGHRS and CDR2 YFSETQ. The CDR3 consists of 14 residues. The chain's CDR3 is CASSVTPGQGETPF. The CDR3 DNA reads as TGCGCCAGCAGCGTGACTCCCGGACAGGGGGAGACTCCGTTC. The variable domain in full, with the rest retrieved from reference TRBV5-1 and TRBJ1-2, is KAGVTQTPRYLIKTRGQQVTLSCSPISGHRSVSWYQQTPGQGLQFLFEYFSETQRNKGNFPGRFSGRQFSNSRSEMNVSTLELGDSALYLCASSVTPGQGETPFGSGTRLTVV.

The J gene is TRBJ1-1, the V gene TRBV18, with no clear D. CDR3 length: 13 residues. V gave up 8 bases and J gave up 1 base, with 11 bases separating them. Germline values: CDR1 KGHSH, CDR2 LQKENI. The chain's CDR3 is CASKGGQNTEAFF. CDR3 DNA: TGTGCCAGCAAGGGTGGCCAGAACACTGAAGCTTTCTTT.

This clonotype was observed a few times. The gene calls are TRBV10-3 and TRBJ1-1; 8 positions match TRBD1. The CDR3 contains 14 residues. CDR1 is ENHRY, CDR2 SYGVKD, per germline. Unmatched junction bases numbered 4, after V lost 6 bases and J lost 1 base. The DNA of the CDR3 is TGTGCCATCAGCAGGACAGGGTCGAACACTGAAGCTTTCTTT. This sequence encodes CAISRTGSNTEAFF.

This clonotype was recorded a few times. CDR3 DNA: TGTGCCACCAGTGACTATACGCTCACCGGGGAGCTGTTTTTT. This codes for CATSDYTLTGELFF. The chain recombines TRBV24-1 with TRBJ2-2, with D unclear. Germline V gene lookup returns CDR1 KGHDR and CDR2 SFDVKD. The CDR3 covers 14 residues. The V gene lost 4 bases and the J gene lost 4 bases, with 9 bases spanning the gap.

This clonotype was detected many times. The rearrangement uses TRBV28 and TRBJ2-5; D gene uncertain. This CDR3 comprises 11 residues. Between the trimmed V and J ends, which lost 6 bases and 9 bases, there was a span of 11 bases. Germline-derived CDR1 and CDR2 are MDHEN and SYDVKM. CDR3 bases: TGTGCCAGCAGCCGCAAGGGTGCCCAGTACTTC. Protein: CASSRKGAQYF.

Relative to its sample, this clonotype is medium-sized. The J gene is TRBJ1-1, the V gene TRBV5-1; tentative D call: TRBD1 (5 bases). CDR1 and CDR2 (germline): SGHRS, YFSETQ. V was shortened by 7 bases and J by 6 bases, with 19 bases between the two germline ends. The CDR3 consists of 14 residues. The CDR3 sequence is CASQPTDSLPEAFF. In DNA, the CDR3 is TGCGCCAGCCAACCCACCGACAGCCTCCCTGAAGCTTTCTTT.

The sample holds a few counts of this clonotype. The junction does not match germline at one end; this may be a read error. The chain carries TRBV5-5 and TRBJ1-1; D uncertain. This CDR3 has 13 residues. Germline CDR1 SGHKS, CDR2 YYEKEE (reference sequence). The CDR3 protein is CASAAGGPSEAFF. The CDR3 nucleotides are TGCGCCAGCGCCGCCGGCGGGCCGAGTGAAGCTTTCTTT.

This clonotype was counted between two and nine times. The rearrangement links TRBV20-1 to TRBJ2-7; 8 bases match TRBD1. In germline, CDR1 is DFQATT, CDR2 SNEGSKA (reference sequence). The CDR3 sequence is 12 residues long. After removal of 5 bases from V and 5 bases from J, the junction contained 5 bases not matched to a gene. CDR3 loop: CSAPDRAHEQYF. DNA of the CDR3: TGCAGTGCTCCGGACAGGGCCCACGAGCAGTACTTC.

The chain combines TRBV7-3 with TRBJ2-7; 8 bases map to TRBD1. This CDR3 has 13 amino acids. Germline assignment: CDR1 SGHTA and CDR2 FQGTGA. The V segment lost 4 bases and the J segment 6 bases; nucleotides outside the gene matches: 5. The CDR3 sequence: CASSSGQGLEQYF. In nucleotides, the CDR3 is TGTGCCAGCAGCTCCGGACAGGGCCTCGAGCAGTACTTC.

This clonotype was picked up a small number of times. The chain couples TRBV4-3 to TRBJ2-1; D is unclear. CDR3 length: 16 amino acids. With 0 bases removed from V and 2 bases from J, the gap between germline ends came to 11 bases. Germline V gene data show CDR1 as LGHNA and CDR2 as YSLEER. The CDR3 here is CASSQETAEPYNEQFF. CDR3 DNA sequence: TGCGCCAGCAGCCAAGAAACGGCGGAGCCCTACAATGAGCAGTTCTTC.